The present entry profiles one T cell receptor beta chain with its context. The data were produced by immunoSEQ multiplex PCR, yet TCRdb's version contains in-frame clones alone and is incomplete. The table shows about 100,000 clones, with roughly 80% occurring only once. The data derive from a study of control samples from healthy donors and cancer patients. Trimming removed 5 bases from V and 8 bases from J, with 13 bases in between. CDR3 length: 13 residues. Germline V lookup: CDR1 SGHTA, CDR2 FQGTGA. The TCR comes from a young man in good health. Sequenced material: blood. J is TRBJ2-1 and V is TRBV7-3, with D maybe TRBD2 (5 bases). CDR3 sequence (DNA): TGTGCCAGCAGCCCACGGCTAGCCTATGAGCAGTTCTTC. Translation: CASSPRLAYEQFF. The variable domain in full, with the rest retrieved from reference TRBV7-3 and TRBJ2-1, is GAGVSQTPSNKVTEKGKYVELRCDPISGHTALYWYRQSLGQGPEFLIYFQGTGAADDSGLPNDRFFAVRPEGSVSTLKIQRTERGDSAVYLCASSPRLAYEQFFGPGTRLTVL.